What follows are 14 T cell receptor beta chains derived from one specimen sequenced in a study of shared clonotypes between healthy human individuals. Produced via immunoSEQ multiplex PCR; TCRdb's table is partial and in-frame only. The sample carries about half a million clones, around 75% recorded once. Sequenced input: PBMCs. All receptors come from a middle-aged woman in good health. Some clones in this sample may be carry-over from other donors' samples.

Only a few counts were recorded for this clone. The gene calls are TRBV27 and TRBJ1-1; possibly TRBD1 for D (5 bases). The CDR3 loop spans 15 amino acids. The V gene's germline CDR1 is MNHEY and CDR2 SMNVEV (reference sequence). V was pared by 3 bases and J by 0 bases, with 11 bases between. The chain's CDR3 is CASSLGLNMNTEAFF. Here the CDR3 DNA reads TGTGCCAGCAGTTTGGGACTGAACATGAACACTGAAGCTTTCTTT.

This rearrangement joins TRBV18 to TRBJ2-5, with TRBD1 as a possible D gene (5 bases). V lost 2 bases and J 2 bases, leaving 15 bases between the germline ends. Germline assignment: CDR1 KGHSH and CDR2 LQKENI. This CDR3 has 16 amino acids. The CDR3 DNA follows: TGTGCCAGCTCACCAAGCAGGGCGAGTTTACAAGAGACCCAGTACTTC. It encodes CASSPSRASLQETQYF.

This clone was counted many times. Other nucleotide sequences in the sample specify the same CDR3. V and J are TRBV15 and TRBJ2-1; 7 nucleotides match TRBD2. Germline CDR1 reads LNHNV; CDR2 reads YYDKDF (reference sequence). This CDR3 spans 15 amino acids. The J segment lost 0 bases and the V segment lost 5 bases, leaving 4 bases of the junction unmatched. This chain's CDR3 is CATSASGNSYNEQFF. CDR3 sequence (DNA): TGTGCCACCAGCGCTAGCGGCAACTCCTACAATGAGCAGTTCTTC.

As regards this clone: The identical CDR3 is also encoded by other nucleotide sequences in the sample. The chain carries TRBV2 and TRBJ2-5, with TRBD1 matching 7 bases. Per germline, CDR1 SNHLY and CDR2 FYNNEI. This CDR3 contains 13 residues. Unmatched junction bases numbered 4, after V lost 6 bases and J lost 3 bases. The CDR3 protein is CASSAGTEETQYF. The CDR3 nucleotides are TGTGCCAGCAGCGCCGGGACAGAAGAGACCCAGTACTTC.

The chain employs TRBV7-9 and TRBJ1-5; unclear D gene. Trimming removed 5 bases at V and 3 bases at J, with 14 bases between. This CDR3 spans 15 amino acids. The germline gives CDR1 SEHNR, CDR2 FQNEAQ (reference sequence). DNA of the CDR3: TGTGCCAGCAGCCCACTCGGACTAAACAATCAGCCCCAGCATTTT. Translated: CASSPLGLNNQPQHF.

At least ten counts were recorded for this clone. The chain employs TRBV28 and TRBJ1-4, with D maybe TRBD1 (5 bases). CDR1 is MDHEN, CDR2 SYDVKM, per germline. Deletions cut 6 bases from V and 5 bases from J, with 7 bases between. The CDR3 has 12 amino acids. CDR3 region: CASRKGNEKLFF. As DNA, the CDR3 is TGTGCCAGCAGGAAGGGGAATGAAAAACTGTTTTTT.

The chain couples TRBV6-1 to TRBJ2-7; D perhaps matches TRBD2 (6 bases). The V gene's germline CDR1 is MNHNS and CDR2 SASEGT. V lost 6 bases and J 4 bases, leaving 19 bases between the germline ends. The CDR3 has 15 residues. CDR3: CASSSRGNAEYEQYF. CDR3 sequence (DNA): TGTGCCAGCAGCTCGCGGGGCAACGCCGAGTACGAGCAGTACTTC.

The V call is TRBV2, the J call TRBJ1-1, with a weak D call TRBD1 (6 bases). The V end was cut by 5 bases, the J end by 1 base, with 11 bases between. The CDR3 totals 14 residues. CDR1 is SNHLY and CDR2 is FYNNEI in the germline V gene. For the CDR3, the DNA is TGTGCCAGCAGTAAAGACAGGCCGAACACTGAAGCTTTCTTT. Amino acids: CASSKDRPNTEAFF.

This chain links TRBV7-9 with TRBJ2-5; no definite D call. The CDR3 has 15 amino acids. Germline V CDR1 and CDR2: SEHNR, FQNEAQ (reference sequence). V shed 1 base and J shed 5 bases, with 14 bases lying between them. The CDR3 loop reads CASSLDGLLFETQYF. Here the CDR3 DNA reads TGTGCCAGCAGCTTAGATGGTCTTCTATTCGAGACCCAGTACTTC.

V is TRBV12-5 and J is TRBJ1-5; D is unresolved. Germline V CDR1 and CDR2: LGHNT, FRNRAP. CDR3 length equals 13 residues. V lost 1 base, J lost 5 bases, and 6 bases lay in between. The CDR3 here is CASGLALDQPQHF. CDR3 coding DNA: TGTGCTAGTGGTTTGGCCCTTGATCAGCCCCAGCATTTT. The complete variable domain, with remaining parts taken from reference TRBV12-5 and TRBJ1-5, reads DARVTQTPRHKVTEMGQEVTMRCQPILGHNTVFWYRQTMMQGLELLAYFRNRAPLDDSGMPKDRFSAEMPDATLATLKIQPSEPRDSAVYFCASGLALDQPQHFGDGTRLSIL.

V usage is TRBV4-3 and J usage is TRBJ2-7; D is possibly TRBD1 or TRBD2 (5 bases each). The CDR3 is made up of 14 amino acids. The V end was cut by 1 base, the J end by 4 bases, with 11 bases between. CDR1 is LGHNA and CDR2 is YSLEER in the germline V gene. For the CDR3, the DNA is TGCGCCAGCAGCCAAGGGGACGGGACGTACGAGCAGTACTTC. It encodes CASSQGDGTYEQYF.

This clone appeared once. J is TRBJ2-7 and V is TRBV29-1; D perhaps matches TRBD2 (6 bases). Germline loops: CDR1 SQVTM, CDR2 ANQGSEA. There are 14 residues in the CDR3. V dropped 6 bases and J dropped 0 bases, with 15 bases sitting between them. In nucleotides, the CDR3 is TGCAGCGTGAGGGGTGGGGGACTCTCCTACGAGCAGTACTTC. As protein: CSVRGGGLSYEQYF.

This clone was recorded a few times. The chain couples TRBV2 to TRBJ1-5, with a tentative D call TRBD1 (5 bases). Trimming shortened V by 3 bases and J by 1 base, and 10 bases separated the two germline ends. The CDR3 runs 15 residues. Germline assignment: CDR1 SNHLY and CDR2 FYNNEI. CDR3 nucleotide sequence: TGTGCCAGCAGTGATCGGGGACGGAGCAATCAGCCCCAGCATTTT. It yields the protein CASSDRGRSNQPQHF.

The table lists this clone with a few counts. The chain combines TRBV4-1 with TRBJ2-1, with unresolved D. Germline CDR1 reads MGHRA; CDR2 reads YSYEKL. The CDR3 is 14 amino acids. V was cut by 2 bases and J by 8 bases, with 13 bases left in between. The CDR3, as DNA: TGCGCCAGCAGCCAAAAAAGGGTTTTCGATGAGCAGTTCTTC. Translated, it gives CASSQKRVFDEQFF.